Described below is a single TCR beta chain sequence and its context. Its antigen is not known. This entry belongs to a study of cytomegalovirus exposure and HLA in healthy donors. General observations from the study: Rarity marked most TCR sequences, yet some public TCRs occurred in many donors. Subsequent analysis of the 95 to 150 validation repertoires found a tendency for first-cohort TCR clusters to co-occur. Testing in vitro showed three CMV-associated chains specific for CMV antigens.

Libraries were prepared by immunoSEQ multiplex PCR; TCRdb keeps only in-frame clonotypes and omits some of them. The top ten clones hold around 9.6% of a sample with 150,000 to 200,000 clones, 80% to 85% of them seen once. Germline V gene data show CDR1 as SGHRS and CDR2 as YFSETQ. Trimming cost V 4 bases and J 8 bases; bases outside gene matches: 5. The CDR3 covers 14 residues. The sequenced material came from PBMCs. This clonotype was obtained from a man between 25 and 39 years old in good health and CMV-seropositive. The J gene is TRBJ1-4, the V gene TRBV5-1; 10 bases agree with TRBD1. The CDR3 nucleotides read TGCGCCAGCAGCCGGGACAGGGGTGACGAAAAACTGTTTTTT. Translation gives CASSRDRGDEKLFF.